Shown below are 8 T cell receptor beta chains from a single sample sequenced in a study of blood T cell repertoires in COVID-19. Produced via immunoSEQ multiplex PCR; TCRdb's table is partial and in-frame only. The top ten hold 3.6% of the sample, which has 200,000 to 250,000 clones, under 90% seen once. The sample comprised peripheral blood. These receptor sequences come from a woman at least 80 years old with acute or convalescent COVID-19.

The chain couples TRBV6-5 to TRBJ1-2; D not certain. CDR1 and CDR2 (germline): MNHEY, SVGAGI. This CDR3 is built from 12 residues. V lost 3 bases, J lost 10 bases, and 12 bases lay in between. The CDR3 protein is CASSYDEGDYTF. CDR3 DNA sequence: TGTGCCAGCAGTTATGACGAGGGCGACTACACCTTC.

The chain is built from TRBV29-1 and TRBJ2-4; TRBD1 matches at 10 bases. The CDR3 is 13 amino acids. Germline CDR1 and CDR2: SQVTM and ANQGSEA. The V segment lost 5 bases and the J segment 7 bases; nucleotides outside the gene matches: 5. The CDR3 coding sequence is TGCAGCGTTTCGACAGGGGGCGATAACATTCAGTACTTC. Translated, it gives CSVSTGGDNIQYF.

This sequence joins TRBV6-2 or TRBV6-3 and TRBJ1-5; unclear D gene. Deletions cut 4 bases from V and 4 bases from J, with 17 bases between. Germline V gene sequence: CDR1 MNHEY, CDR2 SVGEGT. The CDR3 spans 16 residues. As DNA, the CDR3 is TGTGCCAGCAGTTCACGGGGAATCGGGAGAAATCAGCCCCAGCATTTT. This gives the protein CASSSRGIGRNQPQHF.

V usage is TRBV18 and J usage is TRBJ1-2, with 7 bases identical to TRBD1. The germline V gene encodes CDR1 KGHSH and CDR2 LQKENI. The CDR3 extends over 14 amino acids. V gave up 4 bases and J gave up 8 bases; unmatched junction bases: 10. The CDR3 nucleotides are TGTGCCAGCTCACACAGGGGAACCTATGAGGGCTACACCTTC. Encoded protein: CASSHRGTYEGYTF.

The V and J genes are TRBV29-1 and TRBJ1-5; possible D gene TRBD1, 5 bases. The CDR3 extends over 13 amino acids. Trimming removed 5 bases at V and 8 bases at J, with 16 bases between. CDR1 and CDR2 from the germline V gene are SQVTM and ANQGSEA. In nucleotides, the CDR3 is TGCAGCGTTTACGACAGCACGGGGGAGCCCCAGCATTTT. As protein: CSVYDSTGEPQHF.

The CDR3 here is CASSQVERGGQYF. The CDR3 coding sequence is TGTGCCAGCAGCCAAGTCGAGCGGGGGGGGCAGTACTTC. The chain uses TRBV3-1 (or the pseudogene TRBV3-2) and TRBJ2-7, with 10 bases fitting TRBD2. In germline, CDR1 is LGHDT, CDR2 YNNKEL (reference sequence). CDR3 length equals 13 residues. The ends lost 1 base at V and 9 bases at J; junction bases unmatched: 3.

V gene TRBV19 combines with J gene TRBJ1-3, with D unresolved. Trimming pared 7 bases from V and 2 bases from J, leaving 9 bases between. The germline CDR1 and CDR2 sequences are LNHDA and SQIVND (reference sequence). This CDR3 region has 13 residues. Here the CDR3 DNA reads TGTGCCAGTATACAACCCCCTGGAAACACCATATATTTT. Residues: CASIQPPGNTIYF.

This clone is a singleton in its sample. The rearrangement uses TRBV2 and TRBJ2-7, with 8 nucleotides matching TRBD1. The V gene's germline CDR1 is SNHLY and CDR2 FYNNEI. V dropped 6 bases and J dropped 6; count of bases not matched to a gene: 4. This CDR3 is built from 12 residues. The CDR3, as DNA: TGTGCCAGCAGGCGACAGGGGATCGAGCAGTACTTC. Its protein product is CASRRQGIEQYF.